These 11 T cell receptor beta chains were all obtained from the same sample, sequenced in a study of blood T cells in healthy people across ages. Sample-barcoded 5' priming and a J-beta primer mix drove a second PCR of roughly 6 to 12 cycles. MiXCR, run by TCRdb on the 5' RACE reads, gives a single entry per CDR3 protein. The sample carries approximately 1,000,000 distinct CDR3 sequences, around 43% recorded once. Sequencing was carried out using blood. The origin of the receptors is a woman aged 55-70 years in good health.

V is TRBV5-6 and J is TRBJ2-6; 9 positions match TRBD1. This CDR3 has 15 amino acids. V shed 7 bases, J shed 2 bases, and the junction held 4 bases outside the gene matches. The germline CDR1 and CDR2 sequences are SGHDT and YYEEEE. CDR3 nucleotide sequence: TGTGCCAGCGGACAGGGGATACCTGGGGCCAACGTCCTGACTTTC. Translation gives CASGQGIPGANVLTF.

Note on this clonotype: A much larger clone is a single base away; this may be a read error. This chain joins TRBV3-1 and TRBJ2-5; D is unclear. The CDR3 runs to 14 residues. Trimming cost V 2 bases and J 5 bases, with 12 bases left between them. Per germline, CDR1 LGHDT and CDR2 YNNKEL (reference sequence). In nucleotides, the CDR3 is TGTGCCAGCAGCCAAACTGGGGATCGGGAGACCCAGTACTTC. Translation gives CASSQTGDRETQYF.

The chain combines TRBV20-1 with TRBJ2-4, with TRBD2 matching 8 bases. The J call is in doubt because the DNA end fits TRBJ2-7 better. CDR3 length: 14 amino acids. Germline CDR1 is DFQATT and CDR2 is SNEGSKA (reference sequence). The CDR3 nucleotides read TGCAGTGCTCGGGAGGGGTCCCACTCCTACGAGCAGTACTTC. It is translated as CSAREGSHSYEQYF.

This clonotype was counted once. The chain is built from TRBV20-1 and TRBJ2-2; D gene ambiguous. Trimming cost V 3 bases and J 5 bases, with 7 bases left between them. This CDR3 comprises 12 residues. Germline assignment: CDR1 DFQATT and CDR2 SNEGSKA (reference sequence). The CDR3: CSARASTGELFF. CDR3 DNA: TGCAGTGCTAGGGCAAGTACCGGGGAGCTGTTTTTT.

V gene TRBV7-6 combines with J gene TRBJ2-7; the match to TRBD2 covers 8 bases. With V trimmed by 3 bases and J by 7 bases, 11 bases remained unmatched. The CDR3 is 15 residues long. Germline lookup yields CDR1 SGHVS and CDR2 FNYEAQ. CDR3 in amino acids: CASSLGNSGMGEQYF. CDR3 nucleotide sequence: TGTGCCAGCAGCTTGGGTAATAGCGGGATGGGAGAGCAGTACTTC.

As concerns this clonotype: A much bigger clone sits one base away, suggesting this may be a read error. The chain has TRBV12-3 or TRBV12-4 and TRBJ2-3; 9 bases align to TRBD2. The CDR3 spans 15 residues. CDR3 amino acids: CASSRDGTSTDAQYF. DNA of the CDR3: TGTGCCAGCAGTCGTGACGGGACTAGCACAGATGCGCAGTATTTT.

This clonotype was counted at least ten times. This chain uses TRBV7-3 with TRBJ2-5; D might be TRBD1 or TRBD2, each matching 6 bases. The germline V gene encodes CDR1 SGHTA and CDR2 FQGTGA. Trimming took 5 bases from V and 4 from J, leaving 11 bases between them. The CDR3 runs 13 residues. The CDR3 sequence is CASSAGHVETQYF. The CDR3 coding sequence is TGTGCCAGCAGCGCGGGACACGTAGAGACCCAGTACTTC.

Regarding this clonotype: At one end the junction does not follow the germline gene, possibly because of a read error. The CDR3 nucleotides are TGTGCCAGGAGCTTGGCCCCCTTTGGGGGCCCTCACCAAGAGACCCAGTACTTC. Its translation is CARSLAPFGGPHQETQYF. The rearrangement links TRBV7-9 to TRBJ2-5, with TRBD1 as a possible D gene (6 bases). The CDR3 contains 18 residues. Germline loops: CDR1 SEHNR, CDR2 FQNEAQ (reference sequence).

This clonotype showed up many times. This chain links TRBV27 with TRBJ2-1; TRBD2 matches at 11 bases. CDR1 MNHEY and CDR2 SMNVEV come from the germline V gene (reference sequence). V gave up 5 bases and J gave up 2 bases; unmatched junction bases: 5. This CDR3 comprises 16 residues. The CDR3 spells CASSPELAGAYNEQFF. The DNA of the CDR3 is TGTGCCAGCAGTCCGGAACTAGCGGGAGCCTACAATGAGCAGTTCTTC.

This clonotype has more than one count but fewer than ten. This CDR3 reads CSARSGIAYEQYF. CDR3 DNA sequence: TGCAGTGCTAGATCGGGGATCGCCTACGAGCAGTACTTC. The gene calls are TRBV20-1 and TRBJ2-7; possible D gene TRBD2, 5 bases. V lost 2 bases and J 2 bases, leaving 10 bases between the germline ends. Germline lookup yields CDR1 DFQATT and CDR2 SNEGSKA (reference sequence). The CDR3 has 13 amino acids.

This clonotype was seen a handful of times. The chain joins TRBV6-5 to TRBJ2-1; 12 bases are a match to TRBD2. This CDR3 has 18 amino acids. The trim removed 0 bases at V and 2 bases at J, leaving 5 bases unmatched. Germline V CDR1 and CDR2: MNHEY, SVGAGI. Here the CDR3 reads CASSYSSGLAGTYNEQFF. The CDR3 nucleotides read TGTGCCAGCAGTTACTCCTCGGGACTAGCGGGTACCTACAATGAGCAGTTCTTC.